The present entry profiles one T cell receptor (beta chain) with its context. Its antigen is unknown. Qualities for individual bases were not recorded, and no much larger clone is one base off. TCRbeta CDR3 regions were amplified from genomic DNA using the immunoSEQ Assay, a bias-controlled multiplex PCR. The authors' pipeline ran thus. Nucleated cell counts per sample were estimated from amplification of reference gene primers within the assay. Sequence reads were collapsed and filtered to measure the absolute abundance of every unique TCRbeta CDR3 rearrangement. For each sample, productive Simpson clonality was calculated as the square root of Simpson's diversity index across productive rearrangements. This immuneACCESS table, as held by TCRdb, lists in-frame sequences with V and J called but not all clones. Of the missing ones, under half trace to an unresolved V gene in checked studies; the others have no known cause. D and trimming come from the DNA, and the V and J calls and clone size come from that table. This sample is represented by tens of thousands of clones; roughly 88% of them were singletons. In total, the top ten clones hold approximately 7.1% of the sample.

The collaborating institutions used their own protocols to collect whole blood in K2EDTA tubes. For TCRbeta analysis, collaborator samples were shipped as frozen whole blood, as isolated PBMCs, or as DNA extracted from either sample type. This record belongs to a study of blood T cell repertoires in COVID-19 (dated by TCRdb to 2018 to 2020). Broadly, across the study: Collaborator samples came from the United States, Italy and Spain and covered acute and convalescent phases of COVID-19. The material from the prospective study consisted of cDNA or gDNA derived from T cells, B-cell-depleted T cells, or PBMCs. Subjects who had been exposed to COVID-19, were actively infected with it, or had recovered from it provided the deeply sampled blood TCRbeta repertoires that made up the dataset. A freely available public database, intended as a resource for researchers studying the immune response to SARS-CoV-2, is where the repertoires were released. Samples were obtained from the ongoing ImmuneRACE study (first 160 participants) and from 1,200 or so subjects provided by 6 global collaborators. Nearly every sample came with metadata listing a de-identified subject ID, COVID-19 status, age in years and sex. HLA class I and class II types, where available, came from metadata supplied by the sample provider rather than from assay-based typing.

The study at large found these results: Clinical and demographic metadata were provided uncurated, with the amount varying by source and participant.

Taken from cysteine to phenylalanine, the CDR3 has 14 residues. Only the CDR3 portion is preserved as DNA: 42 bases, with reading frame beginning at the first base. V and J are truncated by 6 bases and 2 bases respectively, leaving an intervening sequence of 14 bases. As encoded in the germline V gene, CDR1 is SGHRS while CDR2 is YFSETQ. The specimen was peripheral blood. The TCR originated in a human donor in a cohort sampled during active COVID-19. The sequence joins TRBV5-1 to TRBJ1-1; TRBD1 might be the D gene, on 5 matching bases. In nucleotides, the sequence is TGCGCCAGCAAAATGACAGCCTCCAACACTGAAGCTTTCTTT. This codes for CASKMTASNTEAFF.